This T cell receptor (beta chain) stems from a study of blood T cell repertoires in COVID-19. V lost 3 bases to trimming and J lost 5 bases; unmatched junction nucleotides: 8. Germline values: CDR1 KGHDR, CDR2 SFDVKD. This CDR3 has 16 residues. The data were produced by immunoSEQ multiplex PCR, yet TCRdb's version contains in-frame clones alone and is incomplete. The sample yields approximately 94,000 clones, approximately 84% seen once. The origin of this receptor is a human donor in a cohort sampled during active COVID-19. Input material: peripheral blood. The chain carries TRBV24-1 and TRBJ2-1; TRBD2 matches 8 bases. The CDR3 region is CATSDPAGTSNNEQFF. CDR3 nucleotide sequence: TGTGCCACCAGTGATCCCGCCGGGACTAGTAACAATGAGCAGTTCTTC.